The clone carrying this T cell receptor (beta chain) appeared many times. The entry originates in a study of human T cells and chemical hapten exposure. Germline V gene sequence: CDR1 SGHNT, CDR2 YENEEA. V lost 5 bases, J lost 6 bases, and 15 bases lay in between. The CDR3 loop spans 14 amino acids. Library construction involved attaching unique molecular identifiers to individual cDNA molecules, which allowed quantitative, reproducible TCR counting. From the RACE reads, TCRdb called clonotypes with MiXCR, one entry per CDR3 protein. Altogether more than 75,000 distinct CDR3 sequences are present, more than 8.5% being singletons, with the ten largest covering roughly 2.4%. Specified time point: patch test 2, 6 weeks after DPC sensitization. Treatment described: therapeutic diphenylcyclopropenone sensitization with weekly scalp DPC.

The sequencing used whole blood, collected in connection with sensitization to the hapten diphenylcyclopropenone (DPC). The sequence was obtained from a woman aged 25 to 45 with alopecia areata. Some clones in this sample may be carry-over from other donors' samples. The rearrangement joins TRBV11-3 to TRBJ2-3; no firm D call. The CDR3: CASSIRWAPDTQYF. DNA of the CDR3: TGTGCCAGCAGCATACGTTGGGCCCCGGATACGCAGTATTTT.